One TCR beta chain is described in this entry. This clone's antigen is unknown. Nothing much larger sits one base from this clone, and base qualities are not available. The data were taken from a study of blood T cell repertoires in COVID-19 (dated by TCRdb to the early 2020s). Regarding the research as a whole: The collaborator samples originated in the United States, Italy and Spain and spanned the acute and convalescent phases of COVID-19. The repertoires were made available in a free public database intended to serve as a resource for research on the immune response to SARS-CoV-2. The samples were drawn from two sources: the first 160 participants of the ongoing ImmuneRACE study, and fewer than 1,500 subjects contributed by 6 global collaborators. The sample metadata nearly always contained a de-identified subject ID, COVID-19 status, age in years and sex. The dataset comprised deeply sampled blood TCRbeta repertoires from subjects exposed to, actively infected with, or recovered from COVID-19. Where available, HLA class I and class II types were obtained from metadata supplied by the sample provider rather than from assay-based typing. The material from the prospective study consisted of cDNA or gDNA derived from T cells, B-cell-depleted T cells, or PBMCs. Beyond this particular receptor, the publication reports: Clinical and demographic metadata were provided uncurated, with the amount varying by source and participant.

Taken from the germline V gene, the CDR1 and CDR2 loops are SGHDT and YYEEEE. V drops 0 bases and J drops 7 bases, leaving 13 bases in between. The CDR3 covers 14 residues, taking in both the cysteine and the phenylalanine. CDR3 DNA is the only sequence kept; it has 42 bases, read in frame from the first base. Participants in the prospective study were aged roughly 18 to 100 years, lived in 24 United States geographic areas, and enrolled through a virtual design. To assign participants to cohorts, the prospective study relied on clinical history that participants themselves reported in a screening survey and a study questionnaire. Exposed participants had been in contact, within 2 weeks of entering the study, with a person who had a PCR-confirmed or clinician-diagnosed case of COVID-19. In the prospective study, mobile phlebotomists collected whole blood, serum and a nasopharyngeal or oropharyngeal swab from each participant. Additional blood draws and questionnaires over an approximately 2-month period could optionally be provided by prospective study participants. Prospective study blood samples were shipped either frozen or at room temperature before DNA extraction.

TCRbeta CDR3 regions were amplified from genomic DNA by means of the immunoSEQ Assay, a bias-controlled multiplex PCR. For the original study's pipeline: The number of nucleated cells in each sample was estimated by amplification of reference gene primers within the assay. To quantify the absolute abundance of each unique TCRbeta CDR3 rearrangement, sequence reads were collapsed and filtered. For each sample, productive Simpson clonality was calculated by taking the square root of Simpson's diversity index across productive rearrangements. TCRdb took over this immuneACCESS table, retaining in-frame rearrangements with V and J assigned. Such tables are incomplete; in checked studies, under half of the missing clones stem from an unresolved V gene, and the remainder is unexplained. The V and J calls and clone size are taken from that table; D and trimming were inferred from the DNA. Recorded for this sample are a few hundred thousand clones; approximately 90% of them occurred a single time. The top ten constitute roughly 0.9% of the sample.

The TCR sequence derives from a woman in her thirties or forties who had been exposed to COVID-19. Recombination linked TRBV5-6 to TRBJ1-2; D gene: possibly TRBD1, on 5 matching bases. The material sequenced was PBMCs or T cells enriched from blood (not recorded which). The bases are TGTGCCAGCAGCTTGGATGGGGGAGGAGGTGGCTACACCTTC. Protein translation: CASSLDGGGGGYTF.